Listed below are T cell receptor beta chains from one sample, sequenced in a study of T-cell memory formation after mild COVID-19. TCRdb re-derived calls from the 5' RACE reads in MiXCR, one entry per CDR3 protein. The sample contains roughly 130,000 distinct CDR3 sequences, roughly 15% of which appear only once. Input material: PBMCs or a T cell subset sorted from them (not recorded which). All receptors derive from an adult woman who had mild COVID-19 (a few samples of this study predate the infection). Cell type and time point are not known. The conserved cysteine and the conserved F or W are not part of the CDR3 here. Each record gives: V gene, clone size, J gene, CDR3 protein. Clone size is stated in some rows and not others, as once, few, many or a class when expanded.

TRBV10-3,NA,TRBJ1-2,AISDIDSSARDYGYT
TRBV5-1,few,TRBJ2-4,ASSLAEAKNIQY
TRBV20-1,NA,TRBJ1-2,SAPGIYGYT
TRBV3-1,NA,TRBJ2-7,ASSPTLSYEQY
TRBV9,NA,TRBJ2-7,ASSPSSVGEQY
TRBV4-1,few,TRBJ2-7,ASSQGTGEYEQY
TRBV6-4,NA,TRBJ2-1,ASSDKGLAGENEQF
TRBV20-1,NA,TRBJ2-5,SASPAGTGLARETQY
TRBV7-9,NA,TRBJ1-4,ASSHPGWARENEKLF
TRBV3-1,few,TRBJ2-5,ASSQATPLGETQY
TRBV7-8,NA,TRBJ2-1,ASLAGDYNEQF
TRBV12-3/TRBV12-4,NA,TRBJ2-4,ASSLVSLAKNIQY
TRBV7-2,NA,TRBJ2-5,ASSDSSGRASETQY
TRBV9,few,TRBJ1-3,ASSVAGAGNTIY
TRBV4-3,many,TRBJ2-1,ASSQAGTSGSNEQF
TRBV9,many,TRBJ2-1,ASSAPGQGSYNEQF
TRBV5-7,NA,TRBJ2-7,ASRSRDRRTYEQY
TRBV12-3/TRBV12-4,few,TRBJ1-1,ASSLYGVMDTEAF
TRBV9,NA,TRBJ2-3,ASSVGGDTQY
TRBV7-8,few,TRBJ1-5,ASSSSNRNNQPQH
TRBV11-2,NA,TRBJ2-7,ASSHVWVPEQY
TRBV15,NA,TRBJ2-6,ATSRTRQSNVLT
TRBV24-1,NA,TRBJ2-1,ATSDLTSRNEQF
TRBV7-9,NA,TRBJ2-7,ASSFGDRTEQY
TRBV3-1,NA,TRBJ1-2,ASSQDHGYGYT
TRBV14,NA,TRBJ1-2,ASSPQDRAGYT
TRBV12-3/TRBV12-4,many,TRBJ2-2,ASSFGGRRTGELF
TRBV12-3/TRBV12-4,NA,TRBJ1-4,ASSPGTEGGKLF
TRBV2,few,TRBJ1-4,ASSEGWVPDGEKLF
TRBV3-1,many,TRBJ2-4,ASSQALGANIQY
TRBV9,few,TRBJ2-1,ASSVVKPGDEQF
TRBV9,NA,TRBJ1-1,ASSAATGNTEAF
TRBV5-1,NA,TRBJ2-1,ASSFNPGTGDNEQF
TRBV9,few,TRBJ2-1,ASSVDGSPLNEQF
TRBV3-1,few,TRBJ2-3,ASSQSLARTDTQY
TRBV19,NA,TRBJ2-2,ASSIGQATGELF
TRBV27,NA,TRBJ2-2,ASSPLGFTGELF
TRBV7-9,few,TRBJ2-1,ASSSRWGSGHNEQF
TRBV12-3/TRBV12-4,NA,TRBJ1-2,ASSRASGIEGYT
TRBV11-2,few,TRBJ1-2,ASSPIQGVGGYT
TRBV14,few,TRBJ2-7,ASSLHRLAGVDEQY
TRBV6-5,few,TRBJ2-5,ASSYSLGRGETQY
TRBV6-5,NA,TRBJ2-7,ASSYSRKPYEQY
TRBV19,few,TRBJ1-4,ASSRGVSPFNEKLF
TRBV6-1,NA,TRBJ1-1,ASSEGTAVNTEAF